The sequence of this T cell receptor beta chain was determined in a study of T cells after yellow fever vaccination. UMIs were added to TCR cDNA along with a universal primer site when it was made by 5'RACE template switching. TCRdb itself ran the 5' RACE reads through MiXCR, one entry per CDR3 protein. The sample lists roughly 320,000 distinct CDR3 sequences; roughly 10% were seen once. Only a few counts were recorded for this clonotype. The antigen is not known. Study outcomes and limitations: Most primary-vaccination clones recurred post-booster (approximately 96% CD4, about 87% CD8). A small share of clonotypes appeared in both CD4 and CD8 compartments.

The sequence was collected from a man younger than 35 who received the YFV17D yellow fever vaccine. The material sequenced was CD4+ T cells sorted from PBMCs, taken 45 days after the yellow fever booster vaccination.

This CDR3 reads CASSLYHDSPLHF. The CDR3, as DNA: TGTGCCAGCAGCTTATATCATGACTCACCCCTCCACTTT. The chain uses TRBV7-2 and TRBJ1-6; D is undetermined. V shed 2 bases and J shed 10 bases, with 9 bases lying between them. Germline-derived CDR1 and CDR2 are SGHTA and FQGNSA. The CDR3 sequence is 13 residues long.